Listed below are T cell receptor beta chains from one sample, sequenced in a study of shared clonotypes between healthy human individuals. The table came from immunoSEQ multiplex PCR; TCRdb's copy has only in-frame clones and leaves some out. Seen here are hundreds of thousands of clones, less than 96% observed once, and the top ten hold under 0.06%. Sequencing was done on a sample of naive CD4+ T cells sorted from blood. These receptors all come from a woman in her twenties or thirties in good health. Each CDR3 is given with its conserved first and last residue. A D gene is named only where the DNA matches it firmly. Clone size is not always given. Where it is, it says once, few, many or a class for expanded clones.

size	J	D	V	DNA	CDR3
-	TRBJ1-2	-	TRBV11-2	TGTGCCAGCAGCTTACAGGACCCGGGGGGCTACACCTTC	CASSLQDPGGYTF
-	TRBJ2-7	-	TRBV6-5	TGTGCCAGCAGTTATACAGGCGGATTAGGGGAGCAGTACTTC	CASSYTGGLGEQYF
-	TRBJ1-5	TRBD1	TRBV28	TGTGCCAGCAGTACCCAACAGGGGGATCAGCCCCAGCATTTT	CASSTQQGDQPQHF
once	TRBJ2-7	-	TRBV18	TGTGCCAGCTCACCCCTCGAGGAAGGGGGCGAGCAGTACTTC	CASSPLEEGGEQYF
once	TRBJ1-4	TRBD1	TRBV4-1	TGCGCCAGCAGCCAAGAACCCGGGACAGGTCGACGGATTGCAACTAATGAAAAACTGTTTTTT	CASSQEPGTGRRIATNEKLFF
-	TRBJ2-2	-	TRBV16	TGTGCCAGCAGCCAAGAGACGTCCGGGGAGCTGTTTTTT	CASSQETSGELFF
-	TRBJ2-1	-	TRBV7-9	TGTGCCAGCAGCTTAGCGTGGTTGTCTAGCGACAATGAGCAGTTCTTC	CASSLAWLSSDNEQFF
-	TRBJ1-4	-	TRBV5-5	TGTGCCAGCAGCTTGGGCCCTACAGGGAGTACTAATGAAAAACTGTTTTTT	CASSLGPTGSTNEKLFF
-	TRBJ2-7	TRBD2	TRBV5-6	TGTGCCAGCAGCCGGGAGGGACGGCGACTTAGCTCCTACGAGCAGTACTTC	CASSREGRRLSSYEQYF
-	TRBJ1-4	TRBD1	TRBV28	TGTGCCAGCAGTTTATGGGGGACAGGTCTTAATGAAAAACTGTTTTTT	CASSLWGTGLNEKLFF
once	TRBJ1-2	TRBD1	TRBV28	TGTGCCAGCAGCTCCGGGACAGACTATGGCTACACCTTC	CASSSGTDYGYTF
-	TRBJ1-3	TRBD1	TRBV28	TGTGCCAGCACCGGACAGGGGTCTCCCTCTGGAAACACCATATATTTT	CASTGQGSPSGNTIYF
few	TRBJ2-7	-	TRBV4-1	TGCGCCAGCAGCCGCCCAAGGGGAGAGCAGTACTTC	CASSRPRGEQYF
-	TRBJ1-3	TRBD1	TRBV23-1	TGCGCCACCCTGGACAGGCCCTCTGGAAACACCATATATTTT	CATLDRPSGNTIYF
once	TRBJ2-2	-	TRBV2	TGTGCCAGCAGTGAAACGAGGGTTTCGAACACCGGGGAGCTGTTTTTT	CASSETRVSNTGELFF
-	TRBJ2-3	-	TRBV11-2	TGTGCCAGCAGCCGGGGGTTTTCCACAGATACGCAGTATTTT	CASSRGFSTDTQYF
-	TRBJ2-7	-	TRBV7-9	TGTGCCAGCAGCTTAGCGGGCGGACCGAGCCACGAGCAGTACTTC	CASSLAGGPSHEQYF
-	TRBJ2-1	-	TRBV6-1	TGTGCCAGCAGTGAAATCGGGGAATTCTCCTACAATGAGCAGTTCTTC	CASSEIGEFSYNEQFF
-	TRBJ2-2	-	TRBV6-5	TGTGCCAGCAGCCCCGGAGCGGGTTACAAGCTGTTTTTT	CASSPGAGYKLFF
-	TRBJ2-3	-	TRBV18	TGTGCCAGCTCACCACTTCTAGCGACTGGGACAGATACGCAGTATTTT	CASSPLLATGTDTQYF
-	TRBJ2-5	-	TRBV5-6	TGTGCCAGCAGCTTCGATGTTGCCCCCTCCGAGTACTTC	CASSFDVAPSEYF
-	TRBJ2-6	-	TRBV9	TGTGCCAGCAGAAGGGGGAGCTCTGGGGCCAACGTCCTGACTTTC	CASRRGSSGANVLTF
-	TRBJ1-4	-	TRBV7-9	TGTGCCAGCAGCCCGAGTTGGGGGGCGCTTCTTATGGAAAAACTGTTTTTT	CASSPSWGALLMEKLFF
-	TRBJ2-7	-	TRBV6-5	TGTGCCAGCAAACTAGACGCTGGGGTCTACGAGCAGTACTTC	CASKLDAGVYEQYF
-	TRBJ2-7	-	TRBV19	TGTGCCAGTAGTCCGCAGGGGGCGGGAGGGGACTACGAGCAGTACTTC	CASSPQGAGGDYEQYF
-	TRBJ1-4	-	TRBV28	TGTGCCAGCAGTTTATGGGGGGTCTCAGCTAATGAAAAACTGTTTTTT	CASSLWGVSANEKLFF
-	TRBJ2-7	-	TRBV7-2	TGTGCCAGCAGCTTAGATCGGGGGATCTACGAGCAGTACTTC	CASSLDRGIYEQYF
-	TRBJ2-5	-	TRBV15	TGTGCCACCAGCAGGGCGGCGGAGACCCAGTACTTC	CATSRAAETQYF
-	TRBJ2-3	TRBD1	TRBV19	TGTGCCAGTAGTCCAGGGACAGGGGTCTTCTTCACAGATACGCAGTATTTT	CASSPGTGVFFTDTQYF
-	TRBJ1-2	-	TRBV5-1	TGCGCCAGCAGCTTGGGCCGCAGACCGGATCTGCTCTATGGCTACACCTTC	CASSLGRRPDLLYGYTF
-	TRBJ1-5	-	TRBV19	TGTGCCAGTAGTACTTTGACCCTTTTTGAGCCCCAGCATTTT	CASSTLTLFEPQHF
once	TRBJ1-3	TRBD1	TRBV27	TGTGCCAGCAGGGATCGGACAGGGAACACCATATATTTT	CASRDRTGNTIYF
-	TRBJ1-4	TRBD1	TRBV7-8	TGTGCCAGCAGCCCACGGACGCGACAGGGCCGAAGTGAAAAACTGTTTTTT	CASSPRTRQGRSEKLFF
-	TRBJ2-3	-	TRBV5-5	TGTGCCAGCAGCTTAGGGAACACAGGGTTGTGGACAGATACGCAGTATTTT	CASSLGNTGLWTDTQYF
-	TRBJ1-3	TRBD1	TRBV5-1	TGCGCCAGCAGCTCGGAGGACAGGCGCGGAAACACCATATATTTT	CASSSEDRRGNTIYF
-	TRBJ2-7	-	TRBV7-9	TGTGCCAGCAGCTTAGCACGTGACCAGGCGGGCGACGAGCAGTACTTC	CASSLARDQAGDEQYF
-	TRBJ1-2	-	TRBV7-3	TGTGCCAGCAGGGATGATAACTATGGCTACACCTTC	CASRDDNYGYTF
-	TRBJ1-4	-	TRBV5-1	TGCGCCAGCAGCTTGTTGGGGGCCTCTAATGAAAAACTGTTTTTT	CASSLLGASNEKLFF
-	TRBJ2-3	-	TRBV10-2	TGCGCCAGCAGTGCCGCGTCAGGCACAGATACGCAGTATTTT	CASSAASGTDTQYF
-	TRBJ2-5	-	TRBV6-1	TGTGCCAGCAGTATACAGGGTAGGGAGACCCAGTACTTC	CASSIQGRETQYF
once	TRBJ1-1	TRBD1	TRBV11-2	TGTGCCAGCAGCCAGACAGGGGATTGGACTGAAGCTTTCTTT	CASSQTGDWTEAFF
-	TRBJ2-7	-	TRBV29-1	TGCAGCGTTGCCTCGGACAGTTACGAGCAGTACTTC	CSVASDSYEQYF
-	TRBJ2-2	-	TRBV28	TGTGCCAGCAGTTTCCTATCCCCATTGGGACGGAGTGTTGGCGGGGAGCTGTTTTTT	CASSFLSPLGRSVGGELFF